Included here is one T cell receptor beta chain sequence, with context. The target antigen is unknown. The protocol was immunoSEQ multiplex PCR, while the TCRdb copy is restricted to in-frame clones and leaves out a portion. The table has several thousand clones, approximately 88% seen once. The record originates from a study of blood T cell dynamics during melanoma immunotherapy. Study-level background: Metastatic melanoma patients received first-line pembrolizumab or nivolumab plus ipilimumab.

Time point described: week 3, after first cycle of checkpoint inhibitor. Sampling occurred pretreatment (T0) and at week 3 (W3), after cycle one of checkpoint blockade. Study-level points and caveats: Whether repertoire-driving clones were melanoma-specific could not be determined.

This clonotype originated in a human donor with melanoma. Here the sequenced sample was blood, taken from a patient treated with checkpoint blockade.

CDR3 sequence: CASSLSGRTNEKLFF. The CDR3 coding sequence is TGTGCCAGCAGCTTATCAGGAAGAACTAATGAAAAACTGTTTTTT. The gene calls are TRBV5-4 and TRBJ1-4; no firm D call. Germline V gene data show CDR1 as SGHNT and CDR2 as YYREEE (reference sequence). The CDR3 consists of 15 residues. V was trimmed by 2 bases and J by 1 base, leaving 9 bases between them. Using reference TRBV5-4 and TRBJ1-4 for the parts outside the CDR3, the full variable domain is ETGVTQSPTHLIKTRGQQVTLRCSSQSGHNTVSWYQQALGQGPQFIFQYYREEENGRGNFPPRFSGLQFPNYSSELNVNALELDDSALYLCASSLSGRTNEKLFFGSGTQLSVL.